This T cell receptor beta chain was sequenced in a study of cytomegalovirus exposure and HLA in healthy donors. Study-wide findings and caveats: TCR beta chain V- and J-gene trimming was linked, in a later analysis, to a missense variant in DCLRE1C.

V lost 1 base, J lost 4 bases, and 3 bases stayed unmatched. This CDR3 has 15 amino acids. From germline, CDR1 is LNHNV and CDR2 YYDKDF (reference sequence). Researchers ran the PCR with 60 Vbeta and 13 Jbeta primers. Sequencing was performed with immunoSEQ multiplex PCR; in TCRdb, only in-frame clones are kept and a portion is missing. The data show approximately 190,000 clones, roughly 80% seen once. To note about this clone: Antigen specificity is unknown.

The sequencing sample was made of PBMCs. The chain employs TRBV15 and TRBJ2-4, with 8 nucleotides matching TRBD1. The receptor was isolated from a woman aged 45 to 65 in good health and CMV-seropositive. DNA for the CDR3: TGTGCCACCAGCAGAGCTACAGGGGGTAAAAACATTCAGTACTTC. It encodes CATSRATGGKNIQYF.